The 22 T cell receptor beta chains below come from one sample, sequenced in a study of blood T cell repertoires in COVID-19. TCRdb's copy holds only in-frame clones and misses some; the assay was immunoSEQ multiplex PCR. This sample has around 200,000 clones, with 83% found just once. Source material: peripheral blood. These receptors were collected from a man aged 40-49 years with active or convalescent COVID-19.

This chain links TRBV3-1 (or the pseudogene TRBV3-2) with TRBJ2-1; TRBD2 is a possible D gene (5 bases). V was cut by 4 bases and J by 7 bases, with 11 bases left in between. Germline V gene lookup returns CDR1 LGHDT and CDR2 YNNKEL (reference sequence). CDR3 length: 13 amino acids. The CDR3 DNA reads TGTGCCAGCAGCCCGCCATCGGGGAATGAGCAGTTCTTC. Amino acids: CASSPPSGNEQFF.

This chain joins TRBV9 and TRBJ2-5, with 11 positions matching TRBD2. The CDR3 totals 16 residues. From germline, CDR1 is SGDLS and CDR2 YYNGEE. With V trimmed by 0 bases and J by 5 bases, 6 bases remained unmatched. CDR3 in amino acids: CASSVGVAGGPETQYF. The DNA for the CDR3 is TGTGCCAGCAGCGTAGGGGTAGCGGGGGGGCCCGAGACCCAGTACTTC.

V usage is TRBV4-2 and J usage is TRBJ1-5; 8 bases fit TRBD1. Germline V CDR1 and CDR2: LGHNA, YNFKEQ. Germline trimming cut 1 base from V and 0 bases from J; bases unmatched to any gene: 17. This CDR3 is built from 21 residues. The CDR3 sequence is CASSQVNPVDRGLSSNQPQHF. Written as DNA, the CDR3 is TGTGCCAGCAGCCAAGTAAACCCAGTCGACAGGGGACTGTCTAGCAATCAGCCCCAGCATTTT.

The table lists this clone with a few counts. J is TRBJ1-3 and V is TRBV4-2, with 7 bases matching TRBD1. Germline V lookup: CDR1 LGHNA, CDR2 YNFKEQ. The length of the CDR3 is 15 residues. J lost 7 bases, V lost 1 base, and 7 bases had no gene match. The DNA for the CDR3 is TGTGCCAGCAGCCAAGCACAGGGGATACGGAACACCATATATTTT. Protein product: CASSQAQGIRNTIYF.

This sequence joins TRBV9 and TRBJ2-1; TRBD2 matches 9 bases. J lost 6 bases, V lost 0 bases, and 7 bases had no gene match. The germline CDR1 and CDR2 sequences are SGDLS and YYNGEE. The CDR3 contains 16 residues. DNA for the CDR3: TGTGCCAGCAGCGTAGGGGGAAGCGGGAGGCTCAATGAGCAGTTCTTC. This encodes CASSVGGSGRLNEQFF.

V and J are TRBV6-2 or TRBV6-3 and TRBJ1-2, with unresolved D. Deletions cut 6 bases from V and 6 bases from J, with 8 bases between. This CDR3 is 11 amino acids long. Per germline, CDR1 MNHEY and CDR2 SVGEGT. The CDR3 is CASSLLNGYTF. CDR3 nucleotides: TGTGCCAGCAGCCTTCTTAATGGCTACACCTTC.

The chain has TRBV29-1 and TRBJ2-5, with TRBD2 matching over 8 bases. The V segment lost 1 base and the J segment 5 bases; nucleotides outside the gene matches: 18. The CDR3 covers 18 residues. The germline CDR1 and CDR2 sequences are SQVTM and ANQGSEA. In DNA form, the CDR3 reads TGCAGCGTTGAAGTTATCTTTAGCGGGAAGGGATTCGGGGAGACCCAGTACTTC. Protein product: CSVEVIFSGKGFGETQYF.

The chain uses TRBV7-9 and TRBJ2-7; the D gene is possibly TRBD1 (6 bases). This CDR3 is built from 15 residues. The germline CDR1 and CDR2 sequences are SEHNR and FQNEAQ (reference sequence). V was cut by 4 bases and J by 2 bases, with 15 bases left in between. The CDR3 protein is CASSSERTEAYEQYF. CDR3 coding DNA: TGTGCCAGCAGCTCGGAAAGGACAGAAGCCTACGAGCAGTACTTC.

The chain links TRBV6-2 or TRBV6-3 to TRBJ2-2; TRBD1 matches 9 bases. This CDR3 spans 17 amino acids. The V segment lost 0 bases and the J segment 4 bases; nucleotides outside the gene matches: 6. CDR1 and CDR2 from the germline V gene are MNHEY and SVGEGT. The DNA of the CDR3 is TGTGCCAGCAGTTACTCGACAGGGGGGGAGGGCACCGGGGAGCTGTTTTTT. Its translation is CASSYSTGGEGTGELFF.

This chain links TRBV6-5 with TRBJ1-6; 8 bases agree with TRBD1. This CDR3 spans 13 amino acids. The V and J ends lost 6 bases and 9 bases, in that order; junction bases with no gene match: 4. Germline V gene lookup returns CDR1 MNHEY and CDR2 SVGAGI. The CDR3 nucleotides are TGTGCCAGCAGCAGGACAGGGCTTTCACCCCTCCACTTT. Amino acids: CASSRTGLSPLHF.

The chain has TRBV5-5 and TRBJ1-4; D might be TRBD1 (5 bases). Germline CDR1 reads SGHKS; CDR2 reads YYEKEE (reference sequence). The ends were cut back, 4 bases at V and 0 bases at J, with 10 bases in the middle. There are 15 residues in the CDR3. The CDR3 DNA follows: TGTGCCAGCAGCGCGTCAGGGTCAACTAATGAAAAACTGTTTTTT. Protein sequence: CASSASGSTNEKLFF.

The chain combines TRBV27 with TRBJ2-7, with TRBD1 as a possible D gene (6 bases). This CDR3 contains 14 residues. Trimming removed 6 bases at V and 2 bases at J, with 14 bases between. Germline CDR1 and CDR2: MNHEY and SMNVEV (reference sequence). CDR3 in amino acids: CASSGRDTTYEQYF. The CDR3 DNA follows: TGTGCCAGCAGCGGTAGGGACACCACCTACGAGCAGTACTTC.

This chain connects TRBV5-1 to TRBJ2-2; D possibly corresponds to TRBD2 (6 bases). CDR3 length equals 15 residues. Trimming cost V 6 bases and J 4 bases, with 16 bases left between them. Germline CDR1 SGHRS, CDR2 YFSETQ. The CDR3 reads CASIASAGGTGELFF. The CDR3, as DNA: TGCGCCAGCATCGCTAGCGCCGGGGGCACCGGGGAGCTGTTTTTT.

The chain has TRBV20-1 and TRBJ1-6; D unresolved. CDR1 is DFQATT and CDR2 is SNEGSKA in the germline V gene (reference sequence). The ends were cut back, 3 bases at V and 10 bases at J, with 16 bases in the middle. The CDR3 consists of 14 residues. The CDR3 sequence: CSASYGVSGSPLHF. CDR3 DNA: TGCAGTGCTAGTTACGGGGTATCGGGGTCACCCCTCCACTTT.

The chain employs TRBV4-2 and TRBJ2-2; 11 bases line up with TRBD1. Germline values: CDR1 LGHNA, CDR2 YNFKEQ. This CDR3 has 15 residues. V lost 2 bases and J lost 7; bases outside the gene matches: 3. CDR3 in amino acids: CASSQRDRGIGELFF. In DNA form, the CDR3 reads TGTGCCAGCAGCCAACGGGACAGGGGGATCGGGGAGCTGTTTTTT.

This clone has a single count. This chain links TRBV11-2 with TRBJ2-1; TRBD2 aligns across 13 bases. V dropped 4 bases and J dropped 2; count of bases not matched to a gene: 5. This CDR3 has 17 residues. Germline V gene data show CDR1 as SGHAT and CDR2 as FQNNGV. In DNA, the CDR3 is TGTGCCAGCAGCTCGGGACTAGCGGGGAATGCCTACAATGAGCAGTTCTTC. This translates into CASSSGLAGNAYNEQFF.

The chain uses TRBV7-9 and TRBJ1-5, with D perhaps TRBD1 (5 bases). The CDR3 extends over 15 amino acids. Trimming shortened V by 1 base and J by 4 bases, and 11 bases separated the two germline ends. The V gene's germline CDR1 is SEHNR and CDR2 FQNEAQ (reference sequence). CDR3 in DNA: TGTGCCAGCAGCTTAGATCAGGGAGGTAATCAGCCCCAGCATTTT. Amino acids: CASSLDQGGNQPQHF.

The gene calls are TRBV30 and TRBJ1-5; 8 bases map to TRBD1. CDR3 length: 15 amino acids. Germline trimming cut 0 bases from V and 2 bases from J; bases unmatched to any gene: 3. Germline CDR1 reads GTSNPN; CDR2 reads SVGIG (reference sequence). The CDR3 reads CAWSVQGVGNQPQHF. In DNA form, the CDR3 reads TGTGCCTGGAGTGTACAGGGGGTGGGCAATCAGCCCCAGCATTTT.

The chain employs TRBV19 and TRBJ1-5; D may be TRBD1 (6 bases). The length of the CDR3 is 16 residues. Looked up from germline, CDR1 is LNHDA and CDR2 is SQIVND (reference sequence). V was cut by 4 bases and J by 0 bases, with 13 bases left in between. The chain's CDR3 is CASSTRDTHSNQPQHF. CDR3 bases: TGTGCCAGTAGTACAAGGGACACCCATAGCAATCAGCCCCAGCATTTT.

The chain has TRBV9 and TRBJ2-7, with TRBD2 matching 10 bases. Per the germline V gene, CDR1 is SGDLS and CDR2 is YYNGEE. The ends lost 0 bases at V and 4 bases at J; junction bases unmatched: 4. The CDR3 runs 15 residues. The CDR3 DNA sequence: TGTGCCAGCAGCGTAGGGGCTAGCGGGAGATACGAGCAGTACTTC. Its protein product is CASSVGASGRYEQYF.

A few counts support this clone. This chain joins TRBV27 and TRBJ1-5; D uncertain. This CDR3 contains 15 residues. The germline V gene encodes CDR1 MNHEY and CDR2 SMNVEV (reference sequence). The V end was cut by 3 bases, the J end by 2 bases, with 11 bases between. CDR3 in amino acids: CASSFEGMGNQPQHF. For the CDR3, the DNA is TGTGCCAGCAGTTTTGAGGGTATGGGCAATCAGCCCCAGCATTTT.

V usage is TRBV5-1 and J usage is TRBJ1-4, with 8 bases matching TRBD1. CDR3 size: 17 residues. Germline lookup yields CDR1 SGHRS and CDR2 YFSETQ. The ends lost 0 bases at V and 0 bases at J; junction bases unmatched: 4. CDR3 in DNA: TGCGCCAGCAGCTTGGGACAGGGGTCTGCAACTAATGAAAAACTGTTTTTT. Translating gives CASSLGQGSATNEKLFF. Together with reference TRBV5-1 and TRBJ1-4, the CDR3 gives the full variable domain: KAGVTQTPRYLIKTRGQQVTLSCSPISGHRSVSWYQQTPGQGLQFLFEYFSETQRNKGNFPGRFSGRQFSNSRSEMNVSTLELGDSALYLCASSLGQGSATNEKLFFGSGTQLSVL.